This T cell receptor (beta chain) is from a study of T-cell reconstitution after alpha-beta-depleted transplantation in children. Overall study findings and caveats: It was surviving recipient T cells and thymic progenitors that gave some patients high TCRbeta diversity at day 60. T-cell numbers and diversity one year post-transplant derived largely from freshly generated T cells. Reportedly, only several hundred clones from non-depleted graft cells drove alpha-beta T-cell counts at about two months.

TCRbeta library preparation incorporated unique molecular identifiers. TCRdb re-analysed the PCR reads in MiXCR, keeping a single row per CDR3 protein. The sample records about 980,000 distinct CDR3 sequences, about 29% being singletons. Trimming pared 4 bases from V and 7 bases from J, leaving 17 bases between. The CDR3 contains 14 residues. This clonotype has only a few counts. Its antigen is unknown. This specimen consisted of PBMCs, mostly from graft donor cells, obtained 360 days after TCRalphabeta/CD19-depleted stem cell transplant. The clonotype comes from a boy younger than two who had a stem cell transplant for SCID, so the T cells may come from the graft donor. This sequence joins TRBV12-3 or TRBV12-4 and TRBJ2-7; D may be TRBD2 (5 bases). The CDR3 is CASSSTPLSGEQYF. The CDR3 DNA reads TGTGCCAGCAGTTCTACCCCCCTCAGCGGAGAGCAGTACTTC.